This T cell receptor beta chain derives from a study of cytomegalovirus exposure and HLA in healthy donors. Overall study results and limits: Confirmation in vitro established that three CMV-associated chains were specific for CMV antigens.

As regards this clone: Its specificity is unknown.

Sequencing used immunoSEQ multiplex PCR; TCRdb keeps in-frame clones, though not all of them. The repertoire holds some 240,000 clones, with 86% as singletons. This TCR was recovered from a woman in her 30s in good health and CMV-seropositive. Sequencing used PBMCs.

The CDR3: CASSFQGAPTSTNEKLFF. The CDR3, as DNA: TGTGCCAGTAGTTTTCAGGGGGCGCCCACCTCAACTAATGAAAAACTGTTTTTT. The chain combines TRBV19 with TRBJ1-4; 8 nucleotides line up with TRBD1. V lost 5 bases and J lost 0; bases outside the gene matches: 11. CDR1 LNHDA and CDR2 SQIVND come from the germline V gene (reference sequence). The CDR3 extends over 18 amino acids.